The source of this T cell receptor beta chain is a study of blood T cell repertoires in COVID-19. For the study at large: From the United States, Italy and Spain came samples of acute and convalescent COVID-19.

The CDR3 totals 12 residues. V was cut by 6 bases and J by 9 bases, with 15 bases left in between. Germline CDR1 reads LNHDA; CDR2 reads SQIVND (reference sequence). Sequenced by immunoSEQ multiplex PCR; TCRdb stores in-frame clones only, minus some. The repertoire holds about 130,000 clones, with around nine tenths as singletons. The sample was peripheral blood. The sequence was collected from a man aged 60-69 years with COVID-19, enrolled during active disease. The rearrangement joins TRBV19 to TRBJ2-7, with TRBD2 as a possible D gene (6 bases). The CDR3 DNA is TGTGCCAGTAGGCAGGGAGGCCACGGGCAGTACTTC. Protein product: CASRQGGHGQYF. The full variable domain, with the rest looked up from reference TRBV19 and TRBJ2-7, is DGGITQSPKYLFRKEGQNVTLSCEQNLNHDAMYWYRQDPGQGLRLIYYSQIVNDFQKGDIAEGYSVSREKKESFPLTVTSAQKNPTAFYLCASRQGGHGQYFGPGTRLTVT.